These T cell receptor beta chains were read from a single sample in a study of T cell repertoires in cytomegalovirus infection. TCRdb recomputed calls from the reads with MiXCR, one row per CDR3 protein. The sample yields approximately 270,000 distinct CDR3 sequences, about 20% seen once. Their cognate antigens are unknown. Sequenced here: cultured PBMCs, sampled from culture after CMV antigen stimulation. Receptors were obtained from a human donor in good health (CMV status not recorded). Some clones in this sample may be carry-over from other donors' samples. Each CDR3 is given with its conserved first and last residue. A D gene is named only where the DNA matches it firmly. Rows may omit the clone size; those that give it use once, few, many or a size class.

D gene,clone size,V gene,J gene,CDR3 DNA,CDR3 protein
TRBD1,few,TRBV20-1,TRBJ2-5,TGCAGCCAAACAGGGGCCCAAGAGACCCAGTACTTC,CSQTGAQETQYF
TRBD2,few,TRBV19,TRBJ2-7,TGTGCCAGTAGTCTTCGGACTAGCGGAGCGTACGAGCAGTACTTC,CASSLRTSGAYEQYF
NA,NA,TRBV5-5,TRBJ1-5,TGTGCCAGCAGCCACGGGGTAACTAATCAGCCCCAGCATTTT,CASSHGVTNQPQHF
TRBD1,few,TRBV19,TRBJ1-5,TGTGCCAGTAGAGACCGGGACAGGGAGGAAAAAGGGTCGGATCAGCCCCAGCATTTT,CASRDRDREEKGSDQPQHF
TRBD1,NA,TRBV20-1,TRBJ2-5,TGCAGTGCTAGCGGTAAAAGGGACAGGGGGCGAGGGGAGACCCAGTACTTC,CSASGKRDRGRGETQYF
NA,many,TRBV7-2,TRBJ2-1,TGTGCCAGCAGGTCCCCCAGGGGACATGAGCAGTTCTTC,CASRSPRGHEQFF
NA,few,TRBV6-5,TRBJ2-3,TGTGCCAGCAGTTACACGGAGAGTCTGGATACGCAGTATTTT,CASSYTESLDTQYF
TRBD1,NA,TRBV7-9,TRBJ1-1,TGTGCCAGCAGCTTAGCGACAGGGTGGATTAATGAAGCTTTCTTT,CASSLATGWINEAFF
NA,NA,TRBV7-2,TRBJ2-3,TGTGCCAGCAGCTTAGGCCAGACTCTCTACACAGATACGCAGTATTTT,CASSLGQTLYTDTQYF
NA,NA,TRBV28,TRBJ1-2,TGTGCCAGCAGTTCTCCCGGGACGGGCTACACCTTC,CASSSPGTGYTF
NA,many,TRBV7-9,TRBJ2-7,TGTGCCAGCAGCTTAGGAGGGGGACTCGACGACTACGAGCAGTACTTC,CASSLGGGLDDYEQYF
NA,few,TRBV9,TRBJ2-2,TGTGCCAGCAGCGTTCCCGACGGGGAGCTGTTTTTT,CASSVPDGELFF
NA,few,TRBV11-2,TRBJ2-3,TGTGCCAGCAGCCACGGGGCTAACACAGATACGCAGTATTTT,CASSHGANTDTQYF
NA,NA,TRBV7-2,TRBJ2-3,TGTGCCAGCAGCTTAGGCGTGAGGATCACAGATACGCAGTATTTT,CASSLGVRITDTQYF
NA,NA,TRBV20-1,TRBJ2-1,TGCAGTGGATCCCGGGGGCTATACAATGAGCAGTTCTTC,CSGSRGLYNEQFF
NA,NA,TRBV15,TRBJ2-7,TGTGCCACCAGCACTCACATTGGGCCACAGGACCTCCGATACGAGCAGTACTTC,CATSTHIGPQDLRYEQYF
NA,many,TRBV7-2,TRBJ1-5,TGTGCCAGCAGCTTAGAAGGTAGTGGGGGCTCGCATTTT,CASSLEGSGGSHF
TRBD1,many,TRBV6-5,TRBJ1-6,TGTGCCAGCAGTTACTCGGGTCAGGGGGGGAGTTCACCCCTCCACTTT,CASSYSGQGGSSPLHF
NA,few,TRBV7-2,TRBJ2-1,TGTGCCAGCAGGTTAGAGCGGAGCTCCTACAATGAGCAGTTCTTC,CASRLERSSYNEQFF
NA,few,TRBV7-2,TRBJ2-1,TGTGCCAGCAGCTCCAGGGCGGTCAATGAGCAGTTCTTC,CASSSRAVNEQFF
NA,NA,TRBV4-1,TRBJ2-1,TGCGCCAGCAGCCACCGGAAATCTAGCCCTAGCTCCTACAATGAGCAGTTCTTC,CASSHRKSSPSSYNEQFF
TRBD2,NA,TRBV6-6,TRBJ2-2,TGTGCCAGCAGCACCCTCACCGGGACTAGTGGGACCGGGGAGCTGTTTTTT,CASSTLTGTSGTGELFF
NA,many,TRBV7-2,TRBJ2-5,TGTGCCAGCAGCTTAGGGCGGCGGTCCCATCAAGAGACCCAGTACTTC,CASSLGRRSHQETQYF
NA,NA,TRBV6-6,TRBJ2-5,TGTGCCACCACGGACAGCCAGACCCAGTACTTC,CATTDSQTQYF
TRBD1,many,TRBV2,TRBJ1-3,TGTGCCAGCAGTGTCGGACAGGGAGGATACACCATATATTTT,CASSVGQGGYTIYF
TRBD2,few,TRBV19,TRBJ2-1,TGTGCCAGTAGTATGGATAGCGGGAGATCTCATGAGCAGTTCTTC,CASSMDSGRSHEQFF
TRBD1,many,TRBV7-2,TRBJ1-2,TGTGCCAGCAGCCAAGCCACAGGGGGCTATGGCTACACCTTC,CASSQATGGYGYTF
NA,many,TRBV7-2,TRBJ1-5,TGTGCCAGCAGCTTAGCGCAGGCTAGCAATCAGCCCCAGCATTTT,CASSLAQASNQPQHF
TRBD2,NA,TRBV7-8,TRBJ2-1,TGTGCCAGCCTTCGGGGGGGAAGTGTTGGGGAGCAGTTCTTC,CASLRGGSVGEQFF
TRBD2,many,TRBV7-2,TRBJ2-7,TGTGCCAGCAGCTTTGACGGCGGGAGGGACGAGCAGTACTTC,CASSFDGGRDEQYF
TRBD1,few,TRBV20-1,TRBJ1-1,TGCAGTGCTAGAGATCAATCGGGGGACAGGGGGCATTGGGGCACTGAAGCTTTCTTT,CSARDQSGDRGHWGTEAFF
NA,NA,TRBV7-2,TRBJ2-5,TGTGCCAGCAGCTTGGGGGCGGGGTACCAAGAGACCCAGTACTTC,CASSLGAGYQETQYF
TRBD1,NA,TRBV20-1,TRBJ2-3,TGCAGTGCTAGAGATTCTAGAGGGGGCGATACGCAGTATTTT,CSARDSRGGDTQYF
NA,NA,TRBV19,TRBJ2-1,TGTGCCAGTAGTATAGGGGGGACGCTTAACAATGAGCAGTTCTTC,CASSIGGTLNNEQFF
NA,once,TRBV7-4,TRBJ1-5,TGTGCCAGCAGCATCAAACCGGGACCCCCCACGCAGCCCCAGCATTTT,CASSIKPGPPTQPQHF
NA,few,TRBV11-1,TRBJ2-7,TGTGCCAGCAGCTTAGGACGCCGCGAGCAGTACTTC,CASSLGRREQYF
TRBD2,many,TRBV11-2,TRBJ2-3,TGTGCCAGCAGCTTAGAGGGCGGGAGGTTCGGGGATACGCAGTATTTT,CASSLEGGRFGDTQYF
TRBD2,once,TRBV25-1,TRBJ2-1,TGTGCCAGCCCTAAAAAGCTAGCGGGACCTTACAATGAGCAGTTCTTC,CASPKKLAGPYNEQFF
NA,few,TRBV7-9,TRBJ1-1,TGTGCCAGCAGCCGAGACAGTTACACTGAAGCTTTCTTT,CASSRDSYTEAFF
NA,NA,TRBV18,TRBJ1-1,TGTGCCAGCTCACTGGGACAAAATAGGAACACTGAAGCTTTCTTT,CASSLGQNRNTEAFF
TRBD2,NA,TRBV20-1,TRBJ2-5,TGCAGTGCCACGGGACTAGCGGGAGTGGGGCAAGAGACCCAGTACTTC,CSATGLAGVGQETQYF
TRBD2,few,TRBV28,TRBJ2-5,TGTGCCAGCAGTACTAGCCGGACTAGCGGGAGCGCCGCGTGGGAGACCCAGTACTTC,CASSTSRTSGSAAWETQYF
NA,NA,TRBV2,TRBJ2-1,TGTGCCAGCAGGAAGTACAATGAGCAGTTCTTC,CASRKYNEQFF